The present T cell receptor beta chain was sequenced within a study of shared clonotypes between healthy human individuals. Per germline, CDR1 MGHRA and CDR2 YSYEKL. J gave up 4 bases and V 7 bases, and 22 bases lay outside the gene matches. The CDR3 contains 19 residues. Findings and caveats of the study: Despite large depth, sorted-subset datasets appeared incompletely sequenced. Naive CD4 clonotype sharing across a few donors was approximately 5%. Sharing of clonotypes among donors was expected to vary with sequencing depth.

A word on this clone: Antigen unknown.

Generated by immunoSEQ multiplex PCR, the TCRdb table keeps only in-frame clones and is missing some. Of nearly 2 million clones in the sample, approximately 95% are singletons; the top ten hold roughly 1%. The naive CD8 subset, CD45RO-negative cells positively selected for CCR7, excluded terminally differentiated effector memory CD45RA+ cells. Free of recent acute infections or vaccinations, the donors were healthy HIV-negative adults. This sequence was found in a man aged 18-30 years in good health. Sequenced input: naive CD8+ T cells sorted from blood. The V and J genes are TRBV4-1 and TRBJ2-1; 7 nucleotides line up with TRBD2. The chain's CDR3 is CASTPSGEGSILLYNEQFF. CDR3 nucleotides: TGCGCCAGCACCCCCTCCGGGGAGGGATCCATTCTTTTATACAATGAGCAGTTCTTC.